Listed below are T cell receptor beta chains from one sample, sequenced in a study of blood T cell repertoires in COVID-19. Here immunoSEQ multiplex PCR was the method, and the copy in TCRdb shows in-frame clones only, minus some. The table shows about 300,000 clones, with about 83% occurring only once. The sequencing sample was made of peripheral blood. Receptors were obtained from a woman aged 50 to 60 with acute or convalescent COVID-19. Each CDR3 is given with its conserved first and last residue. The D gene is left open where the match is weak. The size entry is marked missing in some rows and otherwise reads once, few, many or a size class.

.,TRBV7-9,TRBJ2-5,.,CASSLPLQETQYF,TGTGCCAGCAGCTTACCGCTACAAGAGACCCAGTACTTC
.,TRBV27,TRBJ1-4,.,CASSLQGRFVKLFF,TGTGCCAGCAGTTTGCAGGGAAGGTTCGTAAAACTGTTTTTT
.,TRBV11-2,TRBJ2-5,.,CASSLDGGTQYF,TGTGCCAGCAGCTTAGACGGGGGGACCCAGTACTTC
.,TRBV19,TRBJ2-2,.,CASSTRAGTGELFF,TGTGCCAGTAGTACGCGGGCTGGCACCGGGGAGCTGTTTTTT
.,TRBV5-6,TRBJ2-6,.,CASSVQGNLLSGANVLTF,TGTGCCAGCAGCGTACAGGGTAACCTACTTTCTGGGGCCAACGTCCTGACTTTC
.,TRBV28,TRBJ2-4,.,CASSLSPGDKNIQYF,TGTGCCAGCAGTTTATCTCCAGGGGACAAAAACATTCAGTACTTC
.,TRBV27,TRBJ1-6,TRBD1,CASSLSTGNSPLHF,TGTGCCAGCAGTTTATCGACAGGGAATTCACCCCTCCACTTT
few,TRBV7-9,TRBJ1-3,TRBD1,CASSPGTGGDSGNTIYF,TGTGCCAGCAGCCCCGGGACAGGGGGCGACTCTGGAAACACCATATATTTT
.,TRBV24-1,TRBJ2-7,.,CATSSGGTVSEQYF,TGTGCCACCAGCTCCGGCGGGACGGTATCAGAGCAGTACTTC
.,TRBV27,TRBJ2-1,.,CASTVTAPYNEQFF,TGTGCCAGCACCGTGACAGCGCCTTACAATGAGCAGTTCTTC
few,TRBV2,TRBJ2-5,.,CASSASGYQETQYF,TGTGCCAGCAGCGCGAGCGGGTACCAAGAGACCCAGTACTTC
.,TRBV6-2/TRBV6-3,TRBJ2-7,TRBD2,CASNPSGRVWEQYF,TGTGCCAGCAACCCTAGCGGGAGAGTCTGGGAGCAGTACTTC
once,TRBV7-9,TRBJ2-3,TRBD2,CASSRPNGRAPHTQYF,TGTGCCAGCAGCCGTCCAAACGGGAGGGCCCCGCATACGCAGTATTTT
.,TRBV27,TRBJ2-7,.,CASRTLQGFYEQYF,TGTGCCAGCAGGACCCTTCAGGGATTCTACGAGCAGTACTTC
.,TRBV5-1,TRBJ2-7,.,CASSAGQNYYEQYF,TGCGCCAGCAGCGCGGGACAGAACTACTACGAGCAGTACTTC
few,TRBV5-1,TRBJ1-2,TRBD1,CASSYAGTGDGYTF,TGCGCCAGCAGCTACGCCGGGACAGGGGATGGCTACACCTTC
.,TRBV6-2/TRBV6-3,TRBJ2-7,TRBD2,CASSSIRTSGSGEQYF,TGTGCCAGCAGTTCGATTCGGACTAGCGGGTCAGGCGAGCAGTACTTC
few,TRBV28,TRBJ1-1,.,CASSLSRFSTEAFF,TGTGCCAGCAGTTTAAGCAGGTTCAGCACTGAAGCTTTCTTT
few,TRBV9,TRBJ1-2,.,CASSVTGNYGYTF,TGTGCCAGCAGCGTAACAGGGAACTATGGCTACACCTTC
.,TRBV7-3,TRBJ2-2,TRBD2,CASSGSGLAEPTGELFF,TGTGCCAGCAGCGGTTCGGGACTAGCGGAGCCCACCGGGGAGCTGTTTTTT
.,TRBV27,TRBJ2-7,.,CASSLADPRPYEQYF,TGTGCCAGCAGTTTAGCCGATCCCAGGCCCTACGAGCAGTACTTC
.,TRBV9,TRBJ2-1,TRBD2,CASSVGGRPYNEQFF,TGTGCCAGCAGCGTGGGCGGGAGGCCTTACAATGAGCAGTTCTTC
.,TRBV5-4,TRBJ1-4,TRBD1,CASSRDRVDEKLFF,TGTGCCAGCAGTAGGGACAGGGTCGATGAAAAACTGTTTTTT
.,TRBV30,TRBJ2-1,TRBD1,CAWSTGQGYNEQFF,TGTGCCTGGAGTACGGGACAGGGATACAATGAGCAGTTCTTC
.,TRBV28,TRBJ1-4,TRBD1,CASSSPTGTNEKLFF,TGTGCCAGCAGTTCCCCGACAGGGACAAATGAAAAACTGTTTTTT
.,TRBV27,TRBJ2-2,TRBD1,CASSFGTATGELFF,TGTGCCAGCAGTTTTGGGACAGCGACGGGGGAGCTGTTTTTT
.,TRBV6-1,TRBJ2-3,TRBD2,CASSERFSGRAPDTQYF,TGTGCCAGCAGTGAAAGGTTTAGTGGGAGGGCCCCAGATACGCAGTATTTT
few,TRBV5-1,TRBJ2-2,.,CASSPHREAPGELFF,TGCGCCAGCAGCCCTCACCGGGAAGCCCCCGGGGAGCTGTTTTTT
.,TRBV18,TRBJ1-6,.,CASSPISGTSLHF,TGTGCCAGCTCACCGATCAGCGGGACATCTCTCCACTTT
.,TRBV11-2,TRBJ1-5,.,CASSLGRGLARGQPQHF,TGTGCCAGCAGCTTAGGGCGTGGATTGGCCCGCGGTCAGCCCCAGCATTTT
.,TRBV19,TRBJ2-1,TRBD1,CASSLEGQGAGGEQFF,TGTGCCAGTAGCTTAGAGGGACAGGGGGCCGGGGGGGAGCAGTTCTTC
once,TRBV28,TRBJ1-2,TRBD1,CASSLGQTNYGYTF,TGTGCCAGCAGCCTGGGACAGACTAACTATGGCTACACCTTC
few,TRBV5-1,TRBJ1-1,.,CASSLGTSSTEAFF,TGCGCCAGCAGCTTGGGGACTTCAAGCACTGAAGCTTTCTTT
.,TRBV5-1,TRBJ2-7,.,CASSLESGYHEQYF,TGCGCCAGCAGCTTGGAATCGGGGTACCACGAGCAGTACTTC
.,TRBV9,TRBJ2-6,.,CASSQQGSGANVLTF,TGTGCCAGCAGCCAACAGGGCTCTGGGGCCAACGTCCTGACTTTC
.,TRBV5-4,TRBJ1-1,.,CASSFQTGAVNTEAFF,TGTGCCAGCAGCTTTCAGACAGGCGCAGTGAACACTGAAGCTTTCTTT
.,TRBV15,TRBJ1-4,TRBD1,CATSGLGQINEKLFF,TGTGCCACCAGCGGTCTGGGACAGATAAATGAAAAACTGTTTTTT
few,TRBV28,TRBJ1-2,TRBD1,CASSPFPGTGGSDYGYTF,TGTGCCAGCAGTCCTTTTCCCGGGACAGGGGGCTCAGACTATGGCTACACCTTC
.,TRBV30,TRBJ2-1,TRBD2,CAWISGRASYNEQFF,TGTGCCTGGATCAGTGGGAGGGCCTCCTACAATGAGCAGTTCTTC
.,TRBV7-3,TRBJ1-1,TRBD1,CASSSRQGGEAFF,TGTGCCAGCAGCTCCCGACAGGGCGGCGAAGCTTTCTTT
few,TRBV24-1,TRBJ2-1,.,CATSDLRHTKNNEQFF,TGTGCCACCAGTGATTTGCGTCATACTAAAAACAATGAGCAGTTCTTC
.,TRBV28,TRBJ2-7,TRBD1,CASSPGTGGIYEQYF,TGTGCCAGCAGTCCCGGGACAGGGGGCATCTACGAGCAGTACTTC
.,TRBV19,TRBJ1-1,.,CASSIGALDTEAFF,TGTGCCAGTAGTATAGGAGCTTTGGACACTGAAGCTTTCTTT
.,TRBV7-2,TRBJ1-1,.,CASRTANTEAFF,TGTGCCAGCCGGACTGCGAACACTGAAGCTTTCTTT
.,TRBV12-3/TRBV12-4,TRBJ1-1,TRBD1,CASSSGTGGEAFF,TGTGCCAGCAGTTCCGGGACAGGGGGCGAGGCTTTCTTT
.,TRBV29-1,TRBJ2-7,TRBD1,CSVDGRQGSIYEQYF,TGCAGCGTTGACGGCAGACAGGGATCAATCTACGAGCAGTACTTC
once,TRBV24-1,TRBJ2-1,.,CATSEPSDSYNEQFF,TGTGCCACCAGTGAGCCTAGCGATTCCTACAATGAGCAGTTCTTC
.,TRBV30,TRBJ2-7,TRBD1,CAWVDRGGSYEQYF,TGTGCCTGGGTCGACAGGGGCGGGTCCTACGAGCAGTACTTC
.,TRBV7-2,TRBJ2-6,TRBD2,CASSLTSGRSGANVLTF,TGTGCCAGCAGCTTAACAAGCGGGAGGTCTGGGGCCAACGTCCTGACTTTC
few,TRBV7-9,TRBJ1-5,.,CASSLGGDNQPQHF,TGTGCCAGCAGCCTTGGAGGGGATAATCAGCCCCAGCATTTT
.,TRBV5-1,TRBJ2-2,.,CASSLTSQRLATGELFF,TGCGCCAGCAGCTTAACTAGCCAACGACTGGCCACCGGGGAGCTGTTTTTT
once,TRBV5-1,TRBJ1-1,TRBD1,CASSYRQGNTEAFF,TGCGCCAGCAGCTACCGACAGGGGAACACTGAAGCTTTCTTT
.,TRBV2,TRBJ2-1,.,CASSETEYNEQFF,TGTGCCAGCAGTGAAACAGAATACAATGAGCAGTTCTTC
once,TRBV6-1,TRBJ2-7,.,CASSDLLRYEQYF,TGTGCCAGCAGTGATTTATTACGGTACGAGCAGTACTTC
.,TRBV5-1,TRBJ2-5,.,CASSSGIGETQYF,TGCGCCAGCAGCTCGGGAATCGGGGAGACCCAGTACTTC